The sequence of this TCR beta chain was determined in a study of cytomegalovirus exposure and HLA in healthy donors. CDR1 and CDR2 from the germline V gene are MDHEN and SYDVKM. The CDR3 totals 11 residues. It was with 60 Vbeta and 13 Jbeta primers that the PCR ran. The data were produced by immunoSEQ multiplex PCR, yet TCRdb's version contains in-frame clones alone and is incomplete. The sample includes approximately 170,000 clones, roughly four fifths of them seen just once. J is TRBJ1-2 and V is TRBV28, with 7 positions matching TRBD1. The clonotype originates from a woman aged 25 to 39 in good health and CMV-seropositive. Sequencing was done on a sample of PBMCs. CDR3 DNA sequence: TGTGCGACGGGACAGAACTATGGCTACACCTTC. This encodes CATGQNYGYTF.